The 13 T cell receptor beta chains reported below all come from one sample, sequenced in a study of shared clonotypes between healthy human individuals. This table comes from immunoSEQ multiplex PCR, and its TCRdb copy is limited to in-frame clones, with some not included. The table records about 610,000 clones, roughly 95% of them present only once. Naive CD8 cells were CD45RO-negative, positively selected for CCR7, excluding terminally differentiated effector memory CD45RA+ cells. The sequencing input was naive CD8+ T cells sorted from blood. Source of these receptors: a woman aged 25 to 39 in good health.

The chain couples TRBV7-2 to TRBJ2-7; 14 bases align to TRBD2. After removal of 4 bases from V and 7 bases from J, the junction contained 12 bases not matched to a gene. This CDR3 has 17 residues. The germline CDR1 and CDR2 sequences are SGHTA and FQGNSA. The CDR3 region is CASSSSYGTSGSGEQYF. The CDR3, as DNA: TGTGCCAGCAGCTCATCTTACGGGACTAGCGGGAGTGGTGAGCAGTACTTC. The full variable domain, in which reference TRBV7-2 and TRBJ2-7 provide the parts outside the CDR3, is GAGVSQSPSNKVTEKGKDVELRCDPISGHTALYWYRQSLGQGLEFLIYFQGNSAPDKSGLPSDRFSAERTGGSVSTLTIQRTQQEDSAVYLCASSSSYGTSGSGEQYFGPGTRLTVT.

The V and J genes are TRBV28 and TRBJ2-3; 8 bases line up with TRBD2. The CDR3 sequence is 14 residues long. Germline CDR1 and CDR2: MDHEN and SYDVKM. With 4 bases clipped from V and 4 bases from J, the junction kept 4 bases outside the gene matches. The CDR3 is CASSYLAGADTQYF. The DNA of the CDR3 is TGTGCCAGCAGTTACCTAGCGGGTGCAGATACGCAGTATTTT.

The chain couples TRBV27 to TRBJ1-5; no reliable D call. Germline CDR1 is MNHEY and CDR2 is SMNVEV (reference sequence). Trimming took off 3 bases at V and 2 bases at J, with 11 bases between the two ends. This CDR3 contains 15 residues. The CDR3 region is CASSFREGGNQPQHF. CDR3 nucleotide sequence: TGTGCCAGCAGTTTTAGAGAAGGTGGCAATCAGCCCCAGCATTTT.

The rearrangement uses TRBV27 and TRBJ2-1; TRBD2 matches at 9 bases. The germline gives CDR1 MNHEY, CDR2 SMNVEV (reference sequence). J lost 6 bases, V lost 6 bases, and 3 bases had no gene match. CDR3 length: 13 amino acids. The CDR3 protein is CASRVAGVNEQFF. Written as DNA, the CDR3 is TGTGCCAGCAGAGTAGCGGGAGTCAATGAGCAGTTCTTC.

The V gene is TRBV9, the J gene TRBJ2-1; no definite D call. CDR3 length: 13 amino acids. V shed 2 bases and J shed 8 bases, with 11 bases lying between them. Germline lookup yields CDR1 SGDLS and CDR2 YYNGEE. CDR3 DNA sequence: TGTGCCAGCAGCGTTCCTAGTTCCCATGAGCAGTTCTTC. It codes for CASSVPSSHEQFF.

The V and J genes are TRBV2 and TRBJ2-1; 8 nucleotides align to TRBD2. The V and J ends lost 6 bases and 4 bases, in that order; junction bases with no gene match: 2. The CDR3 consists of 13 residues. CDR1 is SNHLY, CDR2 FYNNEI, per germline. CDR3 in DNA: TGTGCCAGCAGCGGGACTAGTTACAATGAGCAGTTCTTC. Amino acids: CASSGTSYNEQFF.

Worth noting for this clone: The same CDR3 can be traced to other DNA sequences in this sample. The chain links TRBV28 to TRBJ1-1, with 8 bases identical to TRBD1. Trimming removed 2 bases from V and 5 bases from J; junction bases left unmatched: 1. CDR3 length: 13 amino acids. The V gene's germline CDR1 is MDHEN and CDR2 SYDVKM. CDR3 nucleotides: TGTGCCAGCAGTTTAACAGGGGGGACTGAAGCTTTCTTT. It yields the protein CASSLTGGTEAFF.

V gene TRBV5-1 combines with J gene TRBJ2-2; 7 positions match TRBD1. CDR1 is SGHRS and CDR2 is YFSETQ in the germline V gene. This CDR3 region has 16 residues. V trimming: 1 base; J trimming: 5 bases; junction bases outside the gene matches: 8. Here the CDR3 DNA reads TGCGCCAGCAGCTTGCGGTACCTGACAGGGACCGGGGAGCTGTTTTTT. It encodes CASSLRYLTGTGELFF.

The chain joins TRBV9 to TRBJ2-5; a possible D gene is TRBD2 (6 bases). The V gene's germline CDR1 is SGDLS and CDR2 YYNGEE. Trimming took off 0 bases at V and 4 bases at J, with 13 bases between the two ends. CDR3 length equals 15 residues. In DNA, the CDR3 is TGTGCCAGCAGCGTAGAGGTGGGAGCGGGAGAGACCCAGTACTTC. Protein product: CASSVEVGAGETQYF.

The chain employs TRBV7-9 and TRBJ2-3; 8 bases match TRBD1. The J segment lost 3 bases and the V segment lost 5 bases, leaving 7 bases of the junction unmatched. CDR1 is SEHNR and CDR2 is FQNEAQ in the germline V gene (reference sequence). There are 15 residues in the CDR3. The CDR3 is CASSTGQGVTDTQYF. The DNA of the CDR3 is TGTGCCAGCAGCACCGGACAGGGTGTAACAGATACGCAGTATTTT.

This clone was seen a single time. The chain has TRBV2 and TRBJ1-3; possibly TRBD1 for D (5 bases). Germline V gene lookup returns CDR1 SNHLY and CDR2 FYNNEI. V was cut by 6 bases and J by 1 base, with 19 bases left in between. CDR3 size: 17 residues. The CDR3 spells CASSQEAGSDSGNTIYF. CDR3 coding DNA: TGTGCCAGCAGCCAGGAGGCAGGGAGCGATTCTGGAAACACCATATATTTT.

The rearrangement links TRBV7-9 to TRBJ2-3, with 7 bases lining up with TRBD1. V dropped 5 bases and J dropped 3; count of bases not matched to a gene: 11. The CDR3 sequence is 16 residues long. The germline V gene has CDR1 SEHNR and CDR2 FQNEAQ (reference sequence). CDR3 DNA sequence: TGTGCCAGCAGCCGTGTGGGACAGTCCCAAACAGATACGCAGTATTTT. Translated, it gives CASSRVGQSQTDTQYF.

This chain joins TRBV6-5 and TRBJ2-5, with D perhaps assigned TRBD1 or TRBD2 (5 bases each). This CDR3 has 13 amino acids. V lost 8 bases and J lost 2, with 12 bases in between. The germline V gene has CDR1 MNHEY and CDR2 SVGAGI. CDR3 DNA sequence: TGTGCCAGCTTCTCGGGGCAGCAAGAGACCCAGTACTTC. Its translation: CASFSGQQETQYF.